The 31 T cell receptor beta chains in this list originate from one sample, sequenced in a study of blood T cell repertoires in COVID-19. Profiled with immunoSEQ multiplex PCR; TCRdb holds only in-frame clones, not every one. The data hold about 170,000 clones, with approximately 80% observed a single time. The sequenced sample consisted of peripheral blood. The receptors originated from a woman of 80 years or more with active or convalescent COVID-19.

The chain's CDR3 is CASSQEGQSGRGELFF. CDR3 bases: TGCGCCAGCAGCCAAGAAGGACAGAGCGGCCGCGGGGAGCTGTTTTTT. This chain links TRBV4-1 with TRBJ2-2; possible D gene TRBD1, 6 bases. Trimming took 0 bases from V and 7 from J, leaving 15 bases between them. Germline CDR1 MGHRA, CDR2 YSYEKL. CDR3 length: 16 residues.

This clone was counted a single time. The rearrangement joins TRBV4-3 to TRBJ1-3; D perhaps matches TRBD1 (6 bases). The CDR3 loop spans 15 amino acids. Germline values: CDR1 LGHNA, CDR2 YSLEER. Trimming took 5 bases from V and 0 from J, leaving 11 bases between them. In DNA, the CDR3 is TGCGCCAGCAGCAAGGGACAAGTCTCTGGAAACACCATATATTTT. This codes for CASSKGQVSGNTIYF.

The V gene is TRBV27, the J gene TRBJ1-5, with 7 bases aligning to TRBD1. Trimming at V came to 4 bases and at J to 0 bases, leaving 15 bases not matched to a gene. CDR1 and CDR2 (germline): MNHEY, SMNVEV (reference sequence). The CDR3 consists of 19 residues. CDR3 protein: CASSSHRGRQGNSNQPQHF. CDR3 nucleotides: TGTGCCAGCAGTTCCCATAGGGGGCGGCAGGGCAATAGCAATCAGCCCCAGCATTTT.

This chain connects TRBV25-1 to TRBJ1-2, with D perhaps matching TRBD1 (6 bases). The CDR3 covers 15 residues. Germline-derived CDR1 and CDR2 are MGHDK and SYGVNS. Trimming left V 3 bases short and J 4 bases short, with 15 bases between. In DNA form, the CDR3 reads TGTGCCAGCAGTGATGACGCCAGGGGCGTCTATGGCTACACCTTC. Residues: CASSDDARGVYGYTF.

V gene TRBV5-5 combines with J gene TRBJ1-6, with 8 bases identical to TRBD1. Germline V gene lookup returns CDR1 SGHKS and CDR2 YYEKEE (reference sequence). The CDR3 sequence is 15 residues long. V was pared by 4 bases and J by 7 bases, with 7 bases of the junction left unmatched. The CDR3 nucleotides are TGTGCCAGCAGCGTCGGACAGGGTCTCAATTCACCCCTCCACTTT. It yields the protein CASSVGQGLNSPLHF.

The CDR3, as DNA: TGTGCCAGCAGCCCCTTCCTTTTGACAGGGCAGAACACTGAAGCTTTCTTT. Protein: CASSPFLLTGQNTEAFF. This chain joins TRBV3-1 (or the pseudogene TRBV3-2) and TRBJ1-1; 7 nucleotides align to TRBD1. The ends lost 4 bases at V and 1 base at J; junction bases unmatched: 12. Germline V gene data show CDR1 as LGHDT and CDR2 as YNNKEL (reference sequence). The CDR3 runs 17 residues.

The chain is built from TRBV5-4 and TRBJ1-4; tentative D call: TRBD1 (6 bases). Between the trimmed V and J ends, which lost 3 bases and 5 bases, there was a span of 11 bases. The germline V gene encodes CDR1 SGHNT and CDR2 YYREEE (reference sequence). The CDR3 runs 14 residues. The chain's CDR3 is CASSSPDRNEKLFF. The DNA of the CDR3 is TGTGCCAGCAGCTCTCCCGACAGGAATGAAAAACTGTTTTTT. Drawing the rest from reference TRBV5-4 and TRBJ1-4, the complete variable domain is ETGVTQSPTHLIKTRGQQVTLRCSSQSGHNTVSWYQQALGQGPQFIFQYYREEENGRGNFPPRFSGLQFPNYSSELNVNALELDDSALYLCASSSPDRNEKLFFGSGTQLSVL.

The table lists this clone with a few counts. The chain employs TRBV7-2 and TRBJ1-5; the D gene is possibly TRBD1 (5 bases). The V end lost 1 base, the J end lost 7 bases, and 11 bases lay between the germline ends. The CDR3 has 14 amino acids. Germline loops: CDR1 SGHTA, CDR2 FQGNSA. DNA for the CDR3: TGTGCCAGCAGCTTAGGAGGGGACTACCAGCCCCAGCATTTT. It codes for CASSLGGDYQPQHF.

This clone appeared a single time. The genes are TRBV18 and TRBJ2-4, with TRBD2 as a possible D gene (6 bases). CDR1 and CDR2 (germline): KGHSH, LQKENI. This CDR3 has 18 amino acids. The ends were cut back, 0 bases at V and 6 bases at J, with 21 bases in the middle. The CDR3 region has the DNA TGTGCCAGCTCACCACCGGAGGGGAGAAGGATGGGGGTAAACATTCAGTACTTC. Protein sequence: CASSPPEGRRMGVNIQYF.

This clone was found once. This sequence joins TRBV6-5 and TRBJ2-1; 12 bases line up with TRBD2. Unmatched junction bases numbered 9, after V lost 2 bases and J lost 10 bases. From germline, CDR1 is MNHEY and CDR2 SVGAGI. The CDR3 runs to 16 residues. The CDR3 nucleotides read TGTGCCAGCAGTTACGCGGCTAGCGGGGGGGTGGGGGAGCAGTTCTTC. Translating gives CASSYAASGGVGEQFF.

With regard to this clone: Additional DNA sequences in this sample encode the identical CDR3. The chain employs TRBV10-3 and TRBJ1-1, with D possibly being TRBD1 (5 bases). V dropped 3 bases and J dropped 1 base, with 9 bases sitting between them. Germline loops: CDR1 ENHRY, CDR2 SYGVKD. The CDR3 is made up of 14 amino acids. Here the CDR3 reads CAISDLGGNTEAFF. Written as DNA, the CDR3 is TGTGCCATCAGTGATTTGGGGGGGAACACTGAAGCTTTCTTT.

The rearrangement links TRBV7-2 to TRBJ2-3, with a possible D match to TRBD1 (5 bases). Germline lookup yields CDR1 SGHTA and CDR2 FQGNSA. This CDR3 region has 13 residues. Trimming left V 5 bases short and J 3 bases short, with 9 bases between. The chain's CDR3 is CASSPRQTDTQYF. CDR3 in DNA: TGTGCCAGCAGCCCAAGACAGACAGATACGCAGTATTTT.

This clone was counted between two and nine times. The chain is built from TRBV6-5 and TRBJ1-2, with TRBD1 identical over 11 bases. Germline CDR1 reads MNHEY; CDR2 reads SVGAGI. With 11 bases clipped from V and 7 bases from J, the junction kept 6 bases outside the gene matches. The CDR3 extends over 12 amino acids. The CDR3 DNA sequence: TGTGCCGCAGGACAGGGGGCTTCTGGCTACACCTTC. Encoded protein: CAAGQGASGYTF.

The V gene is TRBV14, the J gene TRBJ1-1; D call uncertain. The V end lost 1 base, the J end lost 2 bases, and 17 bases lay between the germline ends. In germline, CDR1 is SGHDN, CDR2 FVKESK. This CDR3 spans 17 amino acids. The chain's CDR3 is CASSQVAVVYTNTEAFF. CDR3 coding DNA: TGTGCCAGCAGCCAAGTAGCGGTCGTCTATACAAACACTGAAGCTTTCTTT.

The chain is built from TRBV6-5 and TRBJ2-1; 12 positions match TRBD2. Germline V gene sequence: CDR1 MNHEY, CDR2 SVGAGI. The trim removed 0 bases at V and 7 bases at J, leaving 4 bases unmatched. The CDR3 sequence is 16 residues long. For the CDR3, the DNA is TGTGCCAGCAGTTACTCGACTAGCGGGGGTCTGAATGAGCAGTTCTTC. Residues: CASSYSTSGGLNEQFF.

Turning to this clone: Distinct nucleotide sequences in the sample also encode this CDR3. The chain carries TRBV12-3 or TRBV12-4 and TRBJ1-5; no clear D. The CDR3 extends over 13 amino acids. V was pared by 1 base and J by 4 bases, with 5 bases between. Here the CDR3 DNA reads TGTGCCAGCAGTTTAGGTCTGAATCAGCCCCAGCATTTT. Its protein is CASSLGLNQPQHF.

The chain links TRBV11-2 to TRBJ1-2; 7 bases agree with TRBD1. CDR3 length: 15 residues. CDR1 is SGHAT, CDR2 FQNNGV, per germline. V lost 0 bases and J lost 7; bases outside the gene matches: 8. The CDR3 is CASSLDWATGAGYTF. DNA for the CDR3: TGTGCCAGCAGCTTAGATTGGGCTACAGGGGCTGGCTACACCTTC.

The genes are TRBV5-1 and TRBJ1-2, with D possibly being TRBD1 (5 bases). This CDR3 spans 14 amino acids. The ends were cut back, 3 bases at V and 4 bases at J, with 13 bases in the middle. Germline CDR1 and CDR2: SGHRS and YFSETQ. As DNA, the CDR3 is TGCGCCAGCAGCTCGGACACAGGTTCCTATGGCTACACCTTC. It specifies CASSSDTGSYGYTF.

The CDR3 bases are TGTGCTAGTGGTCCTGGCGGGGCTCCCGGCGGCACCATATATTTT. This sequence encodes CASGPGGAPGGTIYF. V usage is TRBV12-5 and J usage is TRBJ1-3; TRBD1 might be the D (5 bases). V lost 5 bases to trimming and J lost 9 bases, with 20 bases between them. This CDR3 region has 15 residues. Germline CDR1 and CDR2: LGHNT and FRNRAP.

This sequence joins TRBV12-3 or TRBV12-4 and TRBJ2-7, with D possibly TRBD1 on 6 matching bases. This CDR3 spans 12 amino acids. The V gene lost 7 bases and the J gene lost 4 bases, with 11 bases spanning the gap. CDR3 DNA: TGTGCCAGCACCACGGACAGTTACGAGCAGTACTTC. It codes for CASTTDSYEQYF.

The chain couples TRBV7-2 to TRBJ2-5; the match to TRBD2 covers 10 bases. The trim removed 4 bases at V and 2 bases at J, leaving 4 bases unmatched. This CDR3 is built from 15 residues. CDR1 is SGHTA, CDR2 FQGNSA, per germline. The CDR3 reads CASSSSAGGQETQYF. For the CDR3, the DNA is TGTGCCAGCAGCTCCTCAGCGGGGGGGCAAGAGACCCAGTACTTC.

This clone was picked up one time. V usage is TRBV6-2 or TRBV6-3 and J usage is TRBJ2-5; 9 bases line up with TRBD1. V shed 6 bases and J 3 bases; nucleotides not matched to a gene: 11. Germline loops: CDR1 MNHEY, CDR2 SVGEGT. The CDR3 has 16 residues. CDR3 nucleotides: TGTGCCAGCAGCTCGGGGACAGGGTATGGAAAAGAGACCCAGTACTTC. It codes for CASSSGTGYGKETQYF.

As to this clone: This same CDR3 is encoded by further DNA sequences in the sample. V usage is TRBV5-6 and J usage is TRBJ2-7, with 7 bases identical to TRBD1. CDR3 length: 14 amino acids. Trimming took 0 bases from V and 2 from J; bases not matched to a gene: 2. Germline V lookup: CDR1 SGHDT, CDR2 YYEEEE. Here the CDR3 reads CASSLGQGPYEQYF. Here the CDR3 DNA reads TGTGCCAGCAGCTTGGGACAGGGCCCCTACGAGCAGTACTTC.

The chain combines TRBV29-1 with TRBJ1-2; the match to TRBD1 covers 8 bases. V was pared by 0 bases and J by 2 bases, with 8 bases of the junction left unmatched. Germline assignment: CDR1 SQVTM and CDR2 ANQGSEA. This CDR3 region has 16 residues. The DNA of the CDR3 is TGCAGCGTTGAAGATCGCGGACAGGGATCGAACTATGGCTACACCTTC. It yields the protein CSVEDRGQGSNYGYTF.

CDR3 bases: TGTGCCAGCAGTACGGCGGGCCGCATGAACACTGAAGCTTTCTTT. Translated, it gives CASSTAGRMNTEAFF. This chain links TRBV6-2 or TRBV6-3 with TRBJ1-1; D uncertain. The CDR3 totals 15 residues. V was cut by 5 bases and J by 0 bases, with 13 bases left in between. CDR1 MNHEY and CDR2 SVGEGT come from the germline V gene.

This clone came up once. This chain joins TRBV28 and TRBJ2-7, with 9 nucleotides matching TRBD1. V dropped 4 bases and J dropped 4; count of bases not matched to a gene: 14. The CDR3 contains 17 residues. The germline V gene has CDR1 MDHEN and CDR2 SYDVKM. The CDR3 is CASSSTGGAHLWYEQYF. CDR3 DNA sequence: TGTGCCAGCAGTTCCACAGGGGGCGCCCACCTCTGGTACGAGCAGTACTTC. Complete variable domain (other parts from reference TRBV28 and TRBJ2-7): DVKVTQSSRYLVKRTGEKVFLECVQDMDHENMFWYRQDPGLGLRLIYFSYDVKMKEKGDIPEGYSVSREKKERFSLILESASTNQTSMYLCASSSTGGAHLWYEQYFGPGTRLTVT.

The genes are TRBV6-5 and TRBJ2-1; D is unclear. V lost 5 bases to trimming and J lost 6 bases, with 8 bases between them. Germline V gene lookup returns CDR1 MNHEY and CDR2 SVGAGI. The CDR3 extends over 12 amino acids. The CDR3 region has the DNA TGTGCCAGCAGTAGGAGCTCCAATGAGCAGTTCTTC. It translates to CASSRSSNEQFF.

This chain links TRBV7-2 with TRBJ1-3, with 7 nucleotides matching TRBD1. CDR3 length: 17 amino acids. CDR1 SGHTA and CDR2 FQGNSA come from the germline V gene. After removal of 5 bases from V and 1 base from J, the junction contained 11 bases not matched to a gene. DNA for the CDR3: TGTGCCAGCAGCCGCCTAACAGGGGCCTTATCTGGAAACACCATATATTTT. Translating gives CASSRLTGALSGNTIYF.

The chain joins TRBV14 to TRBJ2-3; perhaps TRBD1 as D (6 bases). Germline V gene sequence: CDR1 SGHDN, CDR2 FVKESK. The CDR3 covers 15 residues. V was clipped by 2 bases and J by 0 bases, with 9 bases between them. The CDR3 protein is CASSQFTGSTDTQYF. The CDR3 DNA sequence: TGTGCCAGCAGCCAATTCACAGGGAGCACAGATACGCAGTATTTT.

This chain links TRBV5-1 with TRBJ1-2; D is uncertain. Per the germline V gene, CDR1 is SGHRS and CDR2 is YFSETQ. The CDR3 consists of 15 residues. Trimming removed 7 bases at V and 6 bases at J, with 22 bases between. In DNA, the CDR3 is TGCGCCAGCTACCTACGGGAAGGTAGCTTGGATGGCTACACCTTC. Protein sequence: CASYLREGSLDGYTF.

The chain couples TRBV7-3 to TRBJ2-1; tentatively, D is TRBD1 (6 bases). Germline V lookup: CDR1 SGHTA, CDR2 FQGTGA. The CDR3 consists of 13 residues. V shed 4 bases and J shed 4 bases, with 8 bases lying between them. CDR3 coding DNA: TGTGCCAGCAGCTCGGACAGATACAATGAGCAGTTCTTC. Residues: CASSSDRYNEQFF.